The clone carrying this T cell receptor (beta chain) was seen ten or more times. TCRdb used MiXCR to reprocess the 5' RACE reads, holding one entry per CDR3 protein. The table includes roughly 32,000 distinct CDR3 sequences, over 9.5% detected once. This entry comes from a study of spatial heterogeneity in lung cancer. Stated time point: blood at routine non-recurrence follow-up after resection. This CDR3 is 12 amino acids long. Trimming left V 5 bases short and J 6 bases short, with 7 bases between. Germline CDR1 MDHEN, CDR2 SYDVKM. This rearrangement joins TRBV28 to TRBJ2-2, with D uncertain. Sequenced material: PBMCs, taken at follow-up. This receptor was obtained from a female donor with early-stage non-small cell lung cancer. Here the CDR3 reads CASSIGPGELFF. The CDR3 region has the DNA TGTGCCAGCAGTATCGGTCCCGGGGAGCTGTTTTTT.